Sequencing of this T cell receptor beta chain was carried out in a study of CD8 T cells in ankylosing spondylitis. Quantitative molecular-barcoded 5'-RACE generated the TCR beta libraries. Using its own MiXCR run on the 5' RACE reads, TCRdb lists one record per CDR3 protein. The sample yields some 270,000 distinct CDR3 sequences, 30% to 40% seen once. There are a few counts of this clonotype. The V gene end was trimmed by 7 bases and the J gene end by 3 bases; junction bases not matched to a gene: 12. The CDR3 length is 15 residues. Germline V gives CDR1 MDHEN, CDR2 SYDVKM. The sample was blood, either unsorted or a sorted T cell fraction (not recorded which). This clonotype was sampled from a male donor with ankylosing spondylitis or in good health (not recorded which). V usage is TRBV28 and J usage is TRBJ2-7; 7 positions agree with TRBD1. For the CDR3, the DNA is TGTGCCAGCAACCCTCGGACAGGCTCACACTACGAGCAGTACTTC. This gives the protein CASNPRTGSHYEQYF.